The T cell receptor (beta chain) under discussion was sequenced for a study of blood T cell repertoires in COVID-19. The V segment lost 3 bases and the J segment 4 bases; nucleotides outside the gene matches: 15. This CDR3 spans 17 amino acids. Germline-derived CDR1 and CDR2 are SGDLS and YYNGEE. Original handling: Scientists estimated how many nucleated cells there were by amplifying reference gene primers. The assay was immunoSEQ multiplex PCR, and TCRdb's table has in-frame clones only and misses some. The V and J calls and clone size are taken from that table; D and trimming were inferred from the DNA. Seen here are roughly 180,000 clones, about 85% observed once, and the top ten hold around 7%.

V and J are TRBV9 and TRBJ1-1; 7 nucleotides agree with TRBD1. Sequenced input: peripheral blood. The TCR was taken from a man of 80 years or more with COVID-19, enrolled during active disease. CDR3 in DNA: TGTGCCAGCAGCGAGGGGATGTATGTGAACAGGGGCACTGAAGCTTTCTTT. The encoded protein is CASSEGMYVNRGTEAFF. Full variable domain (rest looked up from reference TRBV9 and TRBJ1-1): DSGVTQTPKHLITATGQRVTLRCSPRSGDLSVYWYQQSLDQGLQFLIQYYNGEERAKGNILERFSAQQFPDLHSELNLSSLELGDSALYFCASSEGMYVNRGTEAFFGQGTRLTVV.